These 17 T cell receptor beta chains came from one sample sequenced in a study of T cells after yellow fever vaccination. MiXCR, applied by TCRdb to the 5' RACE reads, yields one record per CDR3 protein. The sample shows hundreds of thousands of distinct CDR3 sequences, more than 3% of them seen only once. The source material was PBMCs, sampled on the day of the yellow fever booster vaccination. The receptors were gathered from a young man who received the YFV17D yellow fever vaccine.

The chain joins TRBV18 to TRBJ2-3; D is undetermined. Germline lookup yields CDR1 KGHSH and CDR2 LQKENI. This CDR3 is built from 13 residues. V was shortened by 0 bases and J by 6 bases, with 7 bases between the two germline ends. In DNA, the CDR3 is TGTGCCAGCTCACCACCCAGTCCTGATACGCAGTATTTT. It is translated as CASSPPSPDTQYF.

The sample holds many counts of this clonotype. The rearrangement joins TRBV7-9 to TRBJ2-1, with TRBD2 matching over 7 bases. The CDR3 is 12 amino acids. Trimming removed 1 base from V and 12 bases from J; junction bases left unmatched: 3. Germline CDR1 and CDR2: SEHNR and FQNEAQ (reference sequence). Written as DNA, the CDR3 is TGTGCCAGCAGCTTAGGGTCGGGGGGGCAGTTCTTC. This gives the protein CASSLGSGGQFF.

There are many counts of this clonotype. The chain employs TRBV10-3 and TRBJ2-3; TRBD1 matches 9 bases. With 6 bases clipped from V and 1 base from J, the junction kept 5 bases outside the gene matches. Germline V CDR1 and CDR2: ENHRY, SYGVKD. This CDR3 has 15 residues. This CDR3 reads CAIRRDREGTDTQYF. CDR3 DNA: TGTGCCATCAGACGGGACAGGGAAGGCACAGATACGCAGTATTTT.

The chain carries TRBV27 and TRBJ1-5; TRBD1 might be the D (6 bases). Deletions cut 8 bases from V and 4 bases from J, with 12 bases between. This CDR3 region has 13 residues. Looked up from germline, CDR1 is MNHEY and CDR2 is SMNVEV (reference sequence). In nucleotides, the CDR3 is TGTGCCAGCGCCCCAGGGGTAAATCAGCCCCAGCATTTT. Its translation: CASAPGVNQPQHF.

This clonotype was seen ten or more times. The CDR3 sequence: CAKDSWTGELFF. In nucleotides, the CDR3 is TGTGCCAAAGATAGTTGGACCGGGGAGCTGTTTTTT. V gene TRBV7-9 combines with J gene TRBJ2-2; D is unclear. The V end was cut by 10 bases, the J end by 5 bases, with 11 bases between. The CDR3 has 12 amino acids. CDR1 and CDR2 (germline): SEHNR, FQNEAQ (reference sequence).

This chain uses TRBV7-3 with TRBJ2-2; D possibly uses TRBD1 or TRBD2 (5 bases each). Trimming removed 1 base at V and 1 base at J, with 10 bases between. The germline V gene encodes CDR1 SGHTA and CDR2 FQGTGA. The CDR3 loop spans 16 amino acids. The CDR3 nucleotides read TGTGCCAGCAGCTTAAATGGGGACGTGAACACCGGGGAGCTGTTTTTT. Encoded protein: CASSLNGDVNTGELFF. Full variable domain (outside the CDR3, taken from reference TRBV7-3 and TRBJ2-2): GAGVSQTPSNKVTEKGKYVELRCDPISGHTALYWYRQSLGQGPEFLIYFQGTGAADDSGLPNDRFFAVRPEGSVSTLKIQRTERGDSAVYLCASSLNGDVNTGELFFGEGSRLTVL.

The rearrangement uses TRBV5-4 and TRBJ1-4, with D perhaps TRBD1 (5 bases). V was shortened by 3 bases and J by 5 bases, with 17 bases between the two germline ends. The CDR3 consists of 16 residues. CDR1 and CDR2 from the germline V gene are SGHNT and YYREEE (reference sequence). The CDR3 DNA is TGTGCCAGCAGCTCTGGGGGGGACGGGATAAATGAAAAACTGTTTTTT. The encoded protein is CASSSGGDGINEKLFF. The variable domain in full, completed from reference TRBV5-4 and TRBJ1-4, reads ETGVTQSPTHLIKTRGQQVTLRCSSQSGHNTVSWYQQALGQGPQFIFQYYREEENGRGNFPPRFSGLQFPNYSSELNVNALELDDSALYLCASSSGGDGINEKLFFGSGTQLSVL.

This clonotype appeared many times. The chain uses TRBV29-1 and TRBJ2-1, with TRBD2 matching over 9 bases. The CDR3 runs to 15 residues. The germline V gene has CDR1 SQVTM and CDR2 ANQGSEA. J gave up 7 bases and V 4 bases, and 11 bases lay outside the gene matches. In DNA form, the CDR3 reads TGCAGCGTTGTCGGTTGGAGCGGGGGGTGGAATGAGCAGTTCTTC. It is translated as CSVVGWSGGWNEQFF.

The chain uses TRBV9 and TRBJ1-3, with 7 bases aligning to TRBD1. From germline, CDR1 is SGDLS and CDR2 YYNGEE. J lost 0 bases, V lost 4 bases, and 10 bases had no gene match. CDR3 length: 17 amino acids. The CDR3 nucleotides read TGTGCCAGCAGCCTCCGGACAGGATTATCCTCTGGAAACACCATATATTTT. Residues: CASSLRTGLSSGNTIYF.

This clonotype occurred many times. The chain joins TRBV9 to TRBJ2-3, with unresolved D. The CDR3 runs 11 residues. Germline CDR1 SGDLS, CDR2 YYNGEE. The V end was cut by 3 bases, the J end by 4 bases, with 3 bases between. The CDR3 is CASSASDTQYF. CDR3 nucleotide sequence: TGTGCCAGCAGCGCTTCAGATACGCAGTATTTT.

This clonotype has only a few counts. The chain couples TRBV9 to TRBJ2-3; D might be TRBD2 (6 bases). Trimming took 1 base from V and 0 from J, leaving 12 bases between them. The CDR3 sequence is 16 residues long. The germline CDR1 and CDR2 sequences are SGDLS and YYNGEE. DNA for the CDR3: TGTGCCAGCAGCGTAAGGGCGGGGACCAGCACAGATACGCAGTATTTT. This sequence encodes CASSVRAGTSTDTQYF.

Worth noting for this clonotype: Given a much more abundant clone one base away, this may be a read error. The V and J genes are TRBV20-1 and TRBJ2-2; the D gene is possibly TRBD1 (5 bases). This CDR3 spans 13 amino acids. Germline loops: CDR1 DFQATT, CDR2 SNEGSKA (reference sequence). The V and J ends lost 7 bases and 0 bases respectively, with 9 bases between them. CDR3 DNA sequence: TGCAGTGTAAAGGGGCCGAACACCGGGGAGCTGTTTTTT. Amino acids: CSVKGPNTGELFF.

This clonotype was counted at least ten times. The chain is built from TRBV29-1 and TRBJ1-1; 7 bases match TRBD1. V trimming: 4 bases; J trimming: 4 bases; junction bases outside the gene matches: 3. CDR3 size: 12 residues. Per germline, CDR1 SQVTM and CDR2 ANQGSEA. CDR3 in amino acids: CSVVPGGTEAFF. CDR3 DNA sequence: TGCAGCGTTGTACCAGGGGGCACTGAAGCTTTCTTT.

This clonotype was found a few times. This clone may be a read error of a much larger clone one base away. The V and J genes are TRBV20-1 and TRBJ1-5; D perhaps matches TRBD1 (5 bases). V was trimmed by 3 bases and J by 0 bases, leaving 6 bases between them. This CDR3 has 13 residues. The germline CDR1 and CDR2 sequences are DFQATT and SNEGSKA (reference sequence). For the CDR3, the DNA is TGCAGTGCTAGCGGACATAGCAATCAGCCCCAGCATTTT. This sequence encodes CSASGHSNQPQHF.

This clonotype has more than one count but fewer than ten. J is TRBJ1-2 and V is TRBV6-5; 7 nucleotides match TRBD1. CDR1 is MNHEY, CDR2 SVGAGI, per germline. V lost 1 base and J lost 8; bases outside the gene matches: 7. This CDR3 is 14 amino acids long. Here the CDR3 reads CASSYWQGDRGYTF. CDR3 sequence (DNA): TGTGCCAGCAGTTACTGGCAGGGGGACCGGGGCTACACCTTC.

The gene calls are TRBV28 and TRBJ1-4; D is undetermined. The germline V gene has CDR1 MDHEN and CDR2 SYDVKM. The CDR3 contains 15 residues. The ends were cut back, 5 bases at V and 6 bases at J, with 16 bases in the middle. CDR3 bases: TGTGCCAGCAGTCTAGCATTAGGCGGTGATGAAAAACTGTTTTTT. Protein sequence: CASSLALGGDEKLFF.

At least ten counts were recorded for this clonotype. This sequence joins TRBV20-1 and TRBJ1-2; 7 bases match TRBD1. Germline CDR1 and CDR2: DFQATT and SNEGSKA (reference sequence). V was pared by 0 bases and J by 4 bases, with 8 bases of the junction left unmatched. The CDR3 has 15 residues. CDR3 DNA sequence: TGCAGTGCTAGAGACTCACGGACAGGCCCCTATGGCTACACCTTC. Translation gives CSARDSRTGPYGYTF.